Listed below are T cell receptor beta chains from one sample, sequenced in a study of breast tumors, draining lymph nodes, adjacent tissues. TCRdb re-called the multiplex PCR reads through MiXCR, storing one row per CDR3 protein. The sample lists 150,000 or so distinct CDR3 sequences; 30% to 35% were seen once. The source material was axillary lymph node tissue. The receptor set was obtained from a female donor with breast cancer. Some clones in this sample may be carry-over from other donors' samples. Both conserved end residues are part of each CDR3.

V,J,CDR3
TRBV12-3/TRBV12-4,TRBJ2-6,CASSLASAGANVLTF
TRBV5-1,TRBJ1-5,CASSLGTGYEHF
TRBV6-6,TRBJ2-5,CASVGGTETQYF
TRBV30,TRBJ2-7,CAWGTGTYEQYF
TRBV9,TRBJ2-5,CASSAGGRGSLGTQYF
TRBV6-2/TRBV6-3,TRBJ2-3,CASSQNVDTQYF
TRBV2,TRBJ2-1,CASTLLAGVWGNEQFF
TRBV2,TRBJ2-3,CASSYRGISTDTQYF
TRBV14,TRBJ2-7,CASSQVYEQYF
TRBV5-4,TRBJ2-3,CASSPGLAGATDTQYF
TRBV25-1,TRBJ1-2,CASRGTTNIYGYTF
TRBV6-5,TRBJ1-5,CASSYGRTGGQPQHF
TRBV9,TRBJ2-1,CASSVLVGIYNEQFF
TRBV4-1,TRBJ1-2,CASSPSGGRNHYGYTF
TRBV3-1,TRBJ1-4,CASSQGLNPTVEKLFF
TRBV20-1,TRBJ2-7,CSASRRTGLGEQYF
TRBV29-1,TRBJ1-1,CSAEGLTEAFF
TRBV7-2,TRBJ2-3,CASSLRDRGNTQYF
TRBV5-8,TRBJ2-7,CASTLRTASYEQYF
TRBV7-6,TRBJ1-1,CASSLGTLRGTEAFF
TRBV5-1,TRBJ1-5,CASSLDYGTPLELSNQPQHF
TRBV11-2,TRBJ1-4,CASSPDRTNGKLFF
TRBV4-1,TRBJ1-1,CASSQSMGNTEAFF
TRBV5-8,TRBJ2-7,CASSLGGSEQYF
TRBV6-2/TRBV6-3,TRBJ2-7,CASSYAGAGTHEQYF
TRBV7-9,TRBJ2-1,CASSPGQGVSSYNEQFF
TRBV6-1,TRBJ1-5,CASSEFRGGYNQPQHF
TRBV2,TRBJ2-3,CASSWGASDGTDTQYF
TRBV10-3,TRBJ1-2,CAISEPKGPNYGYTF
TRBV5-1,TRBJ2-2,CASSLDGLGLTGELFF
TRBV27,TRBJ1-5,CASSSGASQHF
TRBV2,TRBJ2-7,CAGSELGQTLSSYEQYF
TRBV9,TRBJ2-3,CASSVTSGTDTQYF
TRBV7-2,TRBJ2-3,CASSLARDTQYF
TRBV20-1,TRBJ1-2,CSARDRGRLYGYTF
TRBV7-9,TRBJ1-3,CASNSGNTIYF
TRBV10-3,TRBJ2-2,CAIREDRGRIKLFF
TRBV7-8,TRBJ2-3,CASSPDRRGSTDTQYF
TRBV7-8,TRBJ2-2,CASSFKGGGELFF
TRBV5-1,TRBJ2-1,CASGRAGSLNEQFF
TRBV29-1,TRBJ1-5,CSAVQGGDNQPQHF
TRBV5-8,TRBJ1-4,CASSLAQGSNEKLFF
TRBV29-1,TRBJ1-2,CSATREGQGGGYTF
TRBV5-7,TRBJ1-1,CASSPRTGTVGYTEAFF
TRBV6-1,TRBJ1-5,CASSEGTDSNQPQHF
TRBV5-5,TRBJ1-3,CASSLAAVGLGGNTIYF
TRBV18,TRBJ1-2,CASSPEGNYGYTF
TRBV11-2,TRBJ2-5,CASSSGRGWRKTQYF
TRBV19,TRBJ2-2,CASSIFGGDGELFF
TRBV2,TRBJ2-5,CASKSSGDQETQYF
TRBV5-1,TRBJ1-2,CASSKNGLLNYGYTF
TRBV20-1,TRBJ2-5,CSARDRTDDPETQYF